This T cell receptor beta chain came from a study of shared clonotypes between healthy human individuals. V lost 3 bases, J lost 4 bases, and 12 bases lay in between. Germline V gene lookup returns CDR1 MDHEN and CDR2 SYDVKM. The CDR3 covers 14 residues. Libraries were prepared by immunoSEQ multiplex PCR; TCRdb keeps only in-frame clonotypes and omits some of them. The sample lists hundreds of thousands of clones, 80% to 95% occurring once. CD8 cells classed as naive were CD45RO-negative and positively selected for CCR7, excluding terminally differentiated effector memory CD45RA+ cells. Source material: naive CD8+ T cells sorted from blood. The source of this sequence is a man aged 30 to 39 in good health. The V call is TRBV28, the J call TRBJ1-1, with a possible D match to TRBD1 (5 bases). The CDR3 DNA is TGTGCCAGCAGTTTCCCGGGACTTAGCACTGAAGCTTTCTTT. It is translated as CASSFPGLSTEAFF.